The 21 T cell receptor beta chains presented below share a single source sample, sequenced in a study of blood T cell repertoires in COVID-19. Only in-frame clones appear in the TCRdb table, and some are missing; sequencing was by immunoSEQ multiplex PCR. This table has over 200,000 clones, about 83% appearing once. Sequenced material: peripheral blood. The receptors derive from a woman aged 25 to 39 with COVID-19, enrolled during active disease.

The J gene is TRBJ1-5, the V gene TRBV30, with TRBD1 matching 11 bases. The CDR3 is 15 amino acids. With 2 bases clipped from V and 5 bases from J, the junction kept 5 bases outside the gene matches. Looked up from germline, CDR1 is GTSNPN and CDR2 is SVGIG (reference sequence). CDR3 nucleotides: TGTGCCTGGAGTTCCGGGACAGGGGGATATCAGCCCCAGCATTTT. Translation: CAWSSGTGGYQPQHF.

The chain couples TRBV9 to TRBJ1-6, with a weak D call TRBD1 (6 bases). Germline V lookup: CDR1 SGDLS, CDR2 YYNGEE. The CDR3 contains 15 residues. V was shortened by 3 bases and J by 7 bases, with 14 bases between the two germline ends. This CDR3 reads CASSGTGNINSPLHF. As DNA, the CDR3 is TGTGCCAGCAGCGGAACAGGGAACATCAATTCACCCCTCCACTTT. Full variable domain (rest looked up from reference TRBV9 and TRBJ1-6): DSGVTQTPKHLITATGQRVTLRCSPRSGDLSVYWYQQSLDQGLQFLIQYYNGEERAKGNILERFSAQQFPDLHSELNLSSLELGDSALYFCASSGTGNINSPLHFGNGTRLTVT.

V is TRBV4-2 and J is TRBJ2-7, with 11 nucleotides matching TRBD2. V dropped 4 bases and J dropped 7; count of bases not matched to a gene: 21. The length of the CDR3 is 19 residues. Per germline, CDR1 LGHNA and CDR2 YNFKEQ. The CDR3 loop is CASSPRASMQTSGIGEQYF. CDR3 bases: TGTGCCAGCAGCCCTCGGGCAAGTATGCAGACTAGCGGGATAGGGGAGCAGTACTTC.

The chain links TRBV6-5 to TRBJ2-7; TRBD1 matches at 7 bases. J was trimmed by 3 bases and V by 0 bases; bases with no gene match: 8. There are 16 residues in the CDR3. Germline values: CDR1 MNHEY, CDR2 SVGAGI. The CDR3 loop reads CASSYSSGQQFYEQYF. The CDR3 DNA sequence: TGTGCCAGCAGTTACTCGTCGGGACAGCAATTCTACGAGCAGTACTTC.

This clone has only a few counts. J is TRBJ2-3 and V is TRBV29-1; 11 positions match TRBD2. The junction had 6 bases not matched to a gene; V was cut back by 7 bases and J by 6 bases. CDR3 length: 13 residues. Germline V gene data show CDR1 as SQVTM and CDR2 as ANQGSEA. The CDR3 here is CSETSGSPDTQYF. The CDR3 DNA is TGCAGCGAAACTAGCGGGAGCCCGGATACGCAGTATTTT.

The chain couples TRBV19 to TRBJ2-1; tentatively, D is TRBD2 (5 bases). The length of the CDR3 is 16 residues. From germline, CDR1 is LNHDA and CDR2 SQIVND (reference sequence). V lost 0 bases to trimming and J lost 2 bases, with 11 bases between them. This CDR3 reads CASSIEFPGTYNEQFF. The CDR3 coding sequence is TGTGCCAGTAGTATAGAGTTCCCGGGGACCTACAATGAGCAGTTCTTC.

This clone has a handful of counts. This chain joins TRBV5-6 and TRBJ2-7; 10 positions match TRBD1. The CDR3 is 13 residues long. Germline trimming cut 3 bases from V and 3 bases from J; bases unmatched to any gene: 0. Germline loops: CDR1 SGHDT, CDR2 YYEEEE. This CDR3 is CASSWDRGYEQYF. DNA for the CDR3: TGTGCCAGCAGCTGGGACAGGGGCTACGAGCAGTACTTC.

J is TRBJ2-2 and V is TRBV6-5; 11 bases agree with TRBD2. CDR1 and CDR2 (germline): MNHEY, SVGAGI. The CDR3 is made up of 15 amino acids. J gave up 8 bases and V 7 bases, and 9 bases lay outside the gene matches. The CDR3 is CASTGSGRAPGELFF. CDR3 sequence (DNA): TGTGCCAGCACTGGTAGCGGGAGGGCCCCTGGGGAGCTGTTTTTT.

The chain recombines TRBV5-4 with TRBJ1-1; D ambiguous. The V gene's germline CDR1 is SGHNT and CDR2 YYREEE (reference sequence). Trimming shortened V by 3 bases and J by 3 bases, and 3 bases separated the two germline ends. The CDR3 extends over 11 amino acids. CDR3 residues: CASSSYTEAFF. CDR3 DNA sequence: TGTGCCAGCAGCTCTTACACTGAAGCTTTCTTT.

The chain is built from TRBV30 and TRBJ1-2, with TRBD1 matching 7 bases. V was pared by 1 base and J by 8 bases, with 7 bases of the junction left unmatched. Germline V gene sequence: CDR1 GTSNPN, CDR2 SVGIG (reference sequence). The CDR3 has 13 residues. In DNA, the CDR3 is TGTGCCTGGAGTGACGGTCAGGGGGTCGGCTACACCTTC. Its translation: CAWSDGQGVGYTF.

The V gene is TRBV6-4, the J gene TRBJ2-3; D is uncertain. Germline V gives CDR1 MRHNA, CDR2 SNTAGT. The CDR3 length is 12 residues. V was clipped by 0 bases and J by 9 bases, with 7 bases between them. For the CDR3, the DNA is TGTGCCAGCAGTGACTCATCCAGGACGCAGTATTTT. This gives the protein CASSDSSRTQYF.

The chain combines TRBV28 with TRBJ2-7; TRBD1 matches 9 bases. Germline V gene data show CDR1 as MDHEN and CDR2 as SYDVKM. With 6 bases clipped from V and 5 bases from J, the junction kept 8 bases outside the gene matches. The CDR3 has 14 amino acids. The chain's CDR3 is CASRGGQGLNEQYF. The CDR3, as DNA: TGTGCCAGCAGGGGGGGACAGGGACTCAACGAGCAGTACTTC. The whole variable domain, remainder taken from reference TRBV28 and TRBJ2-7, is DVKVTQSSRYLVKRTGEKVFLECVQDMDHENMFWYRQDPGLGLRLIYFSYDVKMKEKGDIPEGYSVSREKKERFSLILESASTNQTSMYLCASRGGQGLNEQYFGPGTRLTVT.

The rearrangement uses TRBV29-1 and TRBJ2-2; D is undetermined. Germline CDR1 SQVTM, CDR2 ANQGSEA. The CDR3 loop spans 11 amino acids. Trimming stripped 3 bases from V and 5 bases from J, with 4 bases between. CDR3 sequence (DNA): TGCAGCGTTGACAGAACCGGGGAGCTGTTTTTT. It is translated as CSVDRTGELFF.

This clone was picked up one time. The chain links TRBV10-3 to TRBJ2-1; D is ambiguous. Germline V lookup: CDR1 ENHRY, CDR2 SYGVKD. V lost 0 bases, J lost 3 bases, and 12 bases lay in between. The CDR3 spans 16 residues. CDR3 region: CAISESRSRSYNEQFF. Written as DNA, the CDR3 is TGTGCCATCAGTGAGTCGAGGTCCAGAAGCTACAATGAGCAGTTCTTC.

This clone was counted between two and nine times. This sequence joins TRBV2 and TRBJ2-1; weak D call: TRBD2 (6 bases). Germline values: CDR1 SNHLY, CDR2 FYNNEI. Trimming pared 6 bases from V and 7 bases from J, leaving 22 bases between. This CDR3 has 16 amino acids. The CDR3: CASSGRDSLGLNEQFF. The CDR3 region has the DNA TGTGCCAGCAGCGGCCGGGACTCCTTAGGCCTAAATGAGCAGTTCTTC.

The chain links TRBV7-9 to TRBJ2-3; TRBD1 agrees at 8 bases. Germline assignment: CDR1 SEHNR and CDR2 FQNEAQ (reference sequence). V shed 3 bases, J shed 6 bases, and the junction held 11 bases outside the gene matches. This CDR3 comprises 16 residues. CDR3 DNA: TGTGCCAGCAGCTTTGGTGACAGGGGCAGTGGTGATACGCAGTATTTT. This codes for CASSFGDRGSGDTQYF.

This chain joins TRBV28 and TRBJ1-2; unclear D gene. Trimming removed 5 bases at V and 3 bases at J, with 7 bases between. Germline V gene sequence: CDR1 MDHEN, CDR2 SYDVKM. This CDR3 has 12 amino acids. DNA of the CDR3: TGTGCCAGCAGTACTTTAGACTATGGCTACACCTTC. Translation gives CASSTLDYGYTF.

The chain employs TRBV28 and TRBJ2-3; the match to TRBD2 covers 11 bases. From germline, CDR1 is MDHEN and CDR2 SYDVKM. Trimming cost V 5 bases and J 4 bases; bases outside gene matches: 8. This CDR3 is built from 16 residues. The CDR3 DNA sequence: TGTGCCAGCAGTCAGGGGCTAGCGGGGGGTTCAGATACGCAGTATTTT. Translated: CASSQGLAGGSDTQYF.

This rearrangement joins TRBV15 to TRBJ1-5; D gene uncertain. Trimming cost V 3 bases and J 2 bases, with 8 bases left between them. The CDR3 sequence is 14 residues long. The germline V gene encodes CDR1 LNHNV and CDR2 YYDKDF (reference sequence). CDR3 DNA sequence: TGTGCCACCAGCAGGGAGGAGGGCAATCAGCCCCAGCATTTT. Its translation: CATSREEGNQPQHF.

V and J are TRBV15 and TRBJ2-2, with D hard to call. This CDR3 spans 17 amino acids. CDR1 is LNHNV and CDR2 is YYDKDF in the germline V gene (reference sequence). The V end was cut by 1 base, the J end by 2 bases, with 14 bases between. The CDR3 protein is CATSRGVRQFNTGELFF. Here the CDR3 DNA reads TGTGCCACCAGCAGAGGGGTCAGGCAATTTAACACCGGGGAGCTGTTTTTT.

V and J are TRBV9 and TRBJ2-3; a possible D gene is TRBD2 (6 bases). Trimming took off 0 bases at V and 6 bases at J, with 8 bases between the two ends. Germline V gene lookup returns CDR1 SGDLS and CDR2 YYNGEE. CDR3 length: 13 residues. The chain's CDR3 is CASSVGGVDTQYF. The CDR3 nucleotides are TGTGCCAGCAGCGTAGGCGGGGTCGATACGCAGTATTTT.